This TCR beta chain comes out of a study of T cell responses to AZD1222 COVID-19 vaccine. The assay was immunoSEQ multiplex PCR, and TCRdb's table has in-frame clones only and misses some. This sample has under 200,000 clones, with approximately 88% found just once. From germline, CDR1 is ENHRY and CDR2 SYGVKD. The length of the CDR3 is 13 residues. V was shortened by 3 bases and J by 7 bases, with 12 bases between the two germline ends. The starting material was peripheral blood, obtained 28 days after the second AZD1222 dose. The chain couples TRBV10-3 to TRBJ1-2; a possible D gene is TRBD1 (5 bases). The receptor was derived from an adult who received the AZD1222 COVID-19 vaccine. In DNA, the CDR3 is TGTGCCATCAGTGAAGGTCAGGGTGGTGGCTACACCTTC. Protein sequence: CAISEGQGGGYTF.